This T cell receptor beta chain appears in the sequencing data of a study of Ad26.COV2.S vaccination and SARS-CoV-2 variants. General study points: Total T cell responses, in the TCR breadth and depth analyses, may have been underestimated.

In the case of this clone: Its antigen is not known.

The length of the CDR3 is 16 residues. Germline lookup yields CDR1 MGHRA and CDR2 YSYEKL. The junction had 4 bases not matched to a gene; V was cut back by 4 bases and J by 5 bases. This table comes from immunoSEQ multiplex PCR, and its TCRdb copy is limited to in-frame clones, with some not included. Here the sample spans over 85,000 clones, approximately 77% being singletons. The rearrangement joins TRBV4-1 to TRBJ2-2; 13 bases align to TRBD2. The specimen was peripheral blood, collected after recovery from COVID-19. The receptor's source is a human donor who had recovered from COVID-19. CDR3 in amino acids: CASSLRLAGGTGELFF. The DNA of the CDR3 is TGCGCCAGCAGCCTCCGACTAGCGGGAGGTACCGGGGAGCTGTTTTTT.